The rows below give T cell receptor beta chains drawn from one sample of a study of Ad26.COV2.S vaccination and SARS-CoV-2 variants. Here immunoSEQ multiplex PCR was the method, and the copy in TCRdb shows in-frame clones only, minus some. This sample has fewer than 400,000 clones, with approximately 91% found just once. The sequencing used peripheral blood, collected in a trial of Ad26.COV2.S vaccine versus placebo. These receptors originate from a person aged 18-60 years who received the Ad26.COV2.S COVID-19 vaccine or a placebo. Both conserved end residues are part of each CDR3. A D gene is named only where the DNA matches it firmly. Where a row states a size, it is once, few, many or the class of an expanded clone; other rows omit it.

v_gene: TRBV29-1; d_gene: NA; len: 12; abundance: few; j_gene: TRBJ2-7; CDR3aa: CSGGDPSYEQYF; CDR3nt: TGCAGCGGGGGGGACCCTTCCTACGAGCAGTACTTC
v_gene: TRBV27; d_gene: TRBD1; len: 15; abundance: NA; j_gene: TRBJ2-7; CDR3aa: CASSAPGTGAYEQYF; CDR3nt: TGTGCCAGCAGTGCTCCGGGGACAGGGGCTTACGAGCAGTACTTC
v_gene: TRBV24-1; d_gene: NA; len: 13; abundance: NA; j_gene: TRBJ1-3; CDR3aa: CATMGGSGNTIYF; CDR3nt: TGTGCCACGATGGGGGGCTCTGGAAACACCATATATTTT
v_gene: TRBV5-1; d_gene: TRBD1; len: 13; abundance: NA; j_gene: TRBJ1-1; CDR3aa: CASSFEGQGAAFF; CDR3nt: TGCGCCAGCAGCTTTGAGGGACAGGGGGCGGCTTTCTTT
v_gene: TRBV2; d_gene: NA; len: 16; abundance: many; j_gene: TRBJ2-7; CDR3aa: CASTTYTVQGTYEQYF; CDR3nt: TGTGCCAGCACCACCTACACCGTACAGGGAACCTACGAGCAGTACTTC
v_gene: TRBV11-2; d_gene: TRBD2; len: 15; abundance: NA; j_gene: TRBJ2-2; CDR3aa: CASSLLLAGFGELFF; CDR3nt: TGTGCCAGCAGCTTACTCCTAGCGGGGTTCGGGGAGCTGTTTTTT
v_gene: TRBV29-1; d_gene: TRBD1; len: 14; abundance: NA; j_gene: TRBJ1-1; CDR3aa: CSVETTGANTEAFF; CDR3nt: TGCAGCGTTGAAACGACAGGGGCGAACACTGAAGCTTTCTTT
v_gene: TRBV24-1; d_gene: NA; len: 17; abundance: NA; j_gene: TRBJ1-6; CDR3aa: CATSALLTGKNNSPLHF; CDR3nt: TGTGCCACCAGTGCCCTCCTTACAGGGAAGAATAATTCACCCCTCCACTTT
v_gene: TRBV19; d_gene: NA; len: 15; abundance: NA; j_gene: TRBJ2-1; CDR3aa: CASSDRPSSYNEQFF; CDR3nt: TGTGCCAGTAGCGACAGGCCGAGCTCCTACAATGAGCAGTTCTTC
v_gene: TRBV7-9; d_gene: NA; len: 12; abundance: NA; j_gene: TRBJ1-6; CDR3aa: CASSLFNSPLHF; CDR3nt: TGTGCCAGCAGCTTATTTAATTCACCCCTCCACTTT
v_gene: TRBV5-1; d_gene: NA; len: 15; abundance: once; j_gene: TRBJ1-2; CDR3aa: CASSLAVGSNYGYTF; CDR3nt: TGCGCCAGCAGCTTGGCCGTCGGCAGTAACTATGGCTACACCTTC
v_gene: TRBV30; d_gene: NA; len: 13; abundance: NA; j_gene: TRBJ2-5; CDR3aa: CAWSGNLGETQYF; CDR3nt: TGTGCCTGGAGTGGGAATTTGGGAGAGACCCAGTACTTC
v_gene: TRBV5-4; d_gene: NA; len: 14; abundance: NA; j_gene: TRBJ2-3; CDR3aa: CASSPDSSTDTQYF; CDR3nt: TGTGCCAGCAGCCCGGACAGTTCCACAGATACGCAGTATTTT
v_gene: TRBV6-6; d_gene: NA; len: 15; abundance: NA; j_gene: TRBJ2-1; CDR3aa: CASSYSIEGYNEQFF; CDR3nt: TGTGCCAGCAGTTACTCGATCGAGGGTTACAATGAGCAGTTCTTC
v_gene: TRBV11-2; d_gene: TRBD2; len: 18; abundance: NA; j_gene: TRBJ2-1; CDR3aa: CASSLGRWTSLRRNEQFF; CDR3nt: TGTGCCAGCAGCTTAGGGCGGTGGACTAGCCTCCGTCGCAATGAGCAGTTCTTC
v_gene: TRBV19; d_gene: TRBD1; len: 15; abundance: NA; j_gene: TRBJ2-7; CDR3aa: CASSIVAGGSYEQYF; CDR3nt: TGTGCCAGTAGTATAGTGGCAGGGGGCTCCTACGAGCAGTACTTC
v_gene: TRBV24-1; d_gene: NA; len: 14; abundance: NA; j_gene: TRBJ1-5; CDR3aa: CATSSTRVGQPQHF; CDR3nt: TGTGCCACCAGTAGCACCAGGGTTGGTCAGCCCCAGCATTTT
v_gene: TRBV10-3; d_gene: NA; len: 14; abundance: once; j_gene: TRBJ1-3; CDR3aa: CAISESPGGNTIYF; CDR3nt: TGTGCCATCAGTGAGTCGCCTGGGGGAAACACCATATATTTT
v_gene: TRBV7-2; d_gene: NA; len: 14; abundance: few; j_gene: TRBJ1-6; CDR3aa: CASQLRGGPSALHF; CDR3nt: TGTGCCAGCCAATTACGAGGGGGGCCCTCGGCCCTCCACTTT
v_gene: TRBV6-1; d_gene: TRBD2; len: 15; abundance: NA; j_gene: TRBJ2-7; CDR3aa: CASSEPAGGGGEQYF; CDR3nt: TGTGCCAGCAGTGAGCCAGCGGGGGGAGGTGGCGAGCAGTACTTC
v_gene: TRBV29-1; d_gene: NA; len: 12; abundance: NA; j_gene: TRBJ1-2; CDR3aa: CSVEEGGGQNTF; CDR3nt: TGCAGCGTTGAAGAAGGCGGGGGGCAGAACACCTTC
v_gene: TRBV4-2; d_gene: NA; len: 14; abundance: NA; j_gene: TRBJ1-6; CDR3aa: CASSPRGGNSPLHF; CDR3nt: TGTGCCAGCAGCCCAAGAGGGGGTAATTCACCCCTCCACTTT
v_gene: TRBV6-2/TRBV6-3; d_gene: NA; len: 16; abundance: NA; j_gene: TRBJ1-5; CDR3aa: CASSTRGAFGNQPQHF; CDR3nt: TGTGCCAGCAGTACTCGGGGGGCCTTTGGCAATCAGCCCCAGCATTTT
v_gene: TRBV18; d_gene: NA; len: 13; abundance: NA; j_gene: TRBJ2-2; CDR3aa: CASSPSGTGELFF; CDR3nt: TGTGCCAGCTCACCGAGTGGCACCGGGGAGCTGTTTTTT
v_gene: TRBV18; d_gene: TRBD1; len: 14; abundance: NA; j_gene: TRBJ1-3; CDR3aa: CASSQGQGSNTIYF; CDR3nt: TGTGCCAGCTCGCAAGGACAGGGGAGCAACACCATATATTTT
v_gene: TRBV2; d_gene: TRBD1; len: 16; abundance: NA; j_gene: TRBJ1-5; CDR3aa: CASSLGQGRSNQPQHF; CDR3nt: TGTGCCAGCAGTTTAGGACAGGGAAGAAGCAATCAGCCCCAGCATTTT
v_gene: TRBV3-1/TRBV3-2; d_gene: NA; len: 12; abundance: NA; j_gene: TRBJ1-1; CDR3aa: CASSQASFEAFF; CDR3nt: TGTGCCAGCAGCCAAGCATCCTTTGAAGCTTTCTTT
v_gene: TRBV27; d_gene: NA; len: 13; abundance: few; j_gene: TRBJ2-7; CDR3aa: CASSLSPRVEQYF; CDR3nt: TGTGCCAGCAGTTTATCACCCAGGGTCGAGCAGTACTTC
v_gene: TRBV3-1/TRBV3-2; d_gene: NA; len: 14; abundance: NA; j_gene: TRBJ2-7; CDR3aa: CASSQEDSAYEQYF; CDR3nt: TGTGCCAGCAGCCAAGAGGACAGCGCGTACGAGCAGTACTTC
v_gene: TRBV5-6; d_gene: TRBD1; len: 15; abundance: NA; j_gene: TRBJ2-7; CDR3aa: CASSGEVTGAYEQYF; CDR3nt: TGTGCCAGCAGCGGAGAGGTGACAGGGGCGTACGAGCAGTACTTC
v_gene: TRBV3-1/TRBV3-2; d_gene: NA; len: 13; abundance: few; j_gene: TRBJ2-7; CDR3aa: CASSQGRSFAQYF; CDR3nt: TGTGCCAGCAGCCAAGGGAGGAGCTTCGCGCAGTACTTC
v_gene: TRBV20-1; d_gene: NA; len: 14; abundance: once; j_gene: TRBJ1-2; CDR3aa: CSASQPTVTGGYTF; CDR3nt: TGCAGTGCTAGTCAGCCGACCGTTACTGGTGGCTACACCTTC
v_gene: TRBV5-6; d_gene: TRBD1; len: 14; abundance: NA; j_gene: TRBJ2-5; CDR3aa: CASSRTGIQETQYF; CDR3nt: TGTGCCAGCAGCCGGACAGGGATCCAGGAGACCCAGTACTTC
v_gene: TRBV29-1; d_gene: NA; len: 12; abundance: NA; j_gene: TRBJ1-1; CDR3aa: CSVKGLDTEAFF; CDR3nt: TGCAGCGTGAAGGGCCTGGACACTGAAGCTTTCTTT
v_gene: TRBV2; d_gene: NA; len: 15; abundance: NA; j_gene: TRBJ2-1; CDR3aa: CARQDRLSSYNEQFF; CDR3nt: TGTGCCAGACAAGACCGTTTAAGCTCCTACAATGAGCAGTTCTTC
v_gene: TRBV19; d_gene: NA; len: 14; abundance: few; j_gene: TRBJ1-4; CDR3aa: CASSTTVINEKLFF; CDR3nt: TGTGCCAGTAGTACGACGGTGATTAATGAAAAACTGTTTTTT
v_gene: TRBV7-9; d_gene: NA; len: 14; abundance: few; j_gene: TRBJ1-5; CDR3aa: CASSVGTGGQPQHF; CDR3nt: TGTGCCAGCAGCGTCGGGACGGGGGGTCAGCCCCAGCATTTT
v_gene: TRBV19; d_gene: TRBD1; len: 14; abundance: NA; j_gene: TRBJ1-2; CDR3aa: CASSISGTGDGYTF; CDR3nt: TGTGCCAGTAGTATTAGCGGGACAGGTGATGGCTACACCTTC
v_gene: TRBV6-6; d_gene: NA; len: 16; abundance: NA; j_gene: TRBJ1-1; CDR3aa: CASSYSPRTDRLEAFF; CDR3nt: TGTGCCAGCAGTTACTCGCCCAGGACGGATCGGCTTGAAGCTTTCTTT
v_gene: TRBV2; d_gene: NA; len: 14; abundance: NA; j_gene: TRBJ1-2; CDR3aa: CASNRDTSNYGYTF; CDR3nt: TGTGCCAGCAACCGGGACACCTCTAACTATGGCTACACCTTC